Shown below are 13 T cell receptor beta chains from a single sample sequenced in a study of T cell clonality in common variable immunodeficiency. Using immunoSEQ multiplex PCR, the repertoire was profiled, and TCRdb retains in-frame clones only, with some absent. The sample has over 15,000 clones. Antigens for these TCRs are unknown. Whole-study results and caveats: Common variable immunodeficiency TCR beta sequences reportedly had fewer deletions and N-nucleotide insertions.

The material sequenced was peripheral blood mononuclear cells. The receptors stem from a human donor with common variable immunodeficiency.

Comments on this clone: The read falls 3 residues short of the CDR3 end, and the missing part is taken from the germline J gene. The V and J genes are TRBV2 and TRBJ2-5; D perhaps matches TRBD1 (5 bases). Trimming left V 5 bases short and J 4 bases short, with 17 bases between. Germline assignment: CDR1 SNHLY and CDR2 FYNNEI. The length of the CDR3 is 15 residues. The sequenced part of the CDR3 DNA is TGTGCCAGCAGTCGACCAGGGTCCAGGAGAGAGACC. Translation: CASSRPGSRRET. The CDR3 reads in full as CASSRPGSRRETQYF.

The CDR3: CASSPTPGDTGELFF. The covered CDR3 bases are TGTGCCAGCTCACCAACCCCAGGGGACACCGGGGAG. The chain is built from TRBV18 and TRBJ2-2; D perhaps matches TRBD1 (6 bases). Read coverage stops 3 residues before the CDR3 terminus; the germline J gene supplies the remainder. Trimming removed 2 bases from V and 3 bases from J, with 10 bases in between. CDR1 is KGHSH, CDR2 LQKENI, per germline. The CDR3 length is 15 residues.

The sequenced CDR3 bases are TGTGCCAGCAGCCGGGACAGGGCGAACACTGAA. Translation gives CASSRDRANTE. The full CDR3 protein is CASSRDRANTEAFF. The chain recombines TRBV7-9 with TRBJ1-1; 9 bases agree with TRBD1. Coverage ceases 3 residues before the CDR3 finishes, and the germline J gene fills in the end. With V trimmed by 5 bases and J by 1 base, 2 bases remained unmatched. CDR1 and CDR2 (germline): SEHNR, FQNEAQ (reference sequence). The CDR3 covers 14 residues.

Details on this clone: The sequenced fragment ends 3 residues before the CDR3 boundary, so the rest is inferred from the germline J gene. This sequence joins TRBV6-1 and TRBJ1-5; maybe TRBD1 (6 bases). V gave up 3 bases and J gave up 6 bases, with 9 bases separating them. CDR1 and CDR2 (germline): MNHNS, SASEGT. This CDR3 spans 13 amino acids. The chain's CDR3 is CASSEAGAQPQHF. The DNA read from the CDR3 is TGTGCCAGCAGTGAGGCAGGGGCTCAGCCC.

Regarding this clone: The read falls 3 residues short of the CDR3 end, and the missing part is taken from the germline J gene. This chain uses TRBV2 with TRBJ2-1; TRBD2 agrees at 9 bases. The CDR3 is 15 residues long. Trimming took 1 base from V and 2 from J; bases not matched to a gene: 0. Germline values: CDR1 SNHLY, CDR2 FYNNEI. This chain's CDR3 is CASSEGGGAYNEQFF. CDR3 DNA, as far as it was read: TGTGCCAGCAGTGAAGGCGGGGGGGCCTACAATGAG.

Of note for this clone: Read sequence stops 3 residues before the CDR3 end, and the germline J gene provides the missing end. This sequence joins TRBV30 and TRBJ1-5, with a tentative D call TRBD1 (6 bases). With 0 bases removed from V and 4 bases from J, the gap between germline ends came to 13 bases. The CDR3 is made up of 15 amino acids. Germline values: CDR1 GTSNPN, CDR2 SVGIG (reference sequence). CDR3 in amino acids: CAWSVRRGQNQPQHF. Partial CDR3 DNA: TGTGCCTGGAGTGTACGGCGTGGACAGAATCAGCCC.

A remark on this clone: The read falls 3 residues short of the CDR3 end, and the missing part is taken from the germline J gene. The chain has TRBV30 and TRBJ2-7, with a weak D call TRBD1 (6 bases). This CDR3 spans 14 amino acids. Germline V gene sequence: CDR1 GTSNPN, CDR2 SVGIG (reference sequence). V was pared by 1 base and J by 6 bases, with 16 bases between. CDR3 residues: CAWSGAGDRIEQYF. CDR3 bases read: TGTGCCTGGAGTGGGGCAGGGGACCGCATCGAG.

This clone is classed as medium-sized by frequency. The covered CDR3 bases are TGTGCCAGCAGCTTGGTCGATGAG. Protein product: CASSLVDE. The entire CDR3 reads CASSLVDEQFF. The V and J genes are TRBV5-6 and TRBJ2-1; no reliable D call. The CDR3 goes on 3 residues after the read ends, and that part is filled in from the germline J gene. This CDR3 region has 11 residues. V lost 0 bases to trimming and J lost 8 bases, with 3 bases between them. Germline CDR1 is SGHDT and CDR2 is YYEEEE.

To note about this clone: The read ends 3 residues shy of where the CDR3 ends; the end is completed using the germline J gene. V is TRBV29-1 and J is TRBJ1-1; the match to TRBD1 covers 9 bases. The CDR3 consists of 15 residues. V was pared by 1 base and J by 6 bases, with 9 bases of the junction left unmatched. Germline CDR1 and CDR2: SQVTM and ANQGSEA. CDR3 DNA (partial): TGCAGCGTTGAAGGGCGATGGGACAGGGTCGCTGAA. The encoded protein is CSVEGRWDRVAE. In full, the CDR3 is CSVEGRWDRVAEAFF.

On this clone itself: The read comes to an end 3 residues before the CDR3 does, leaving the germline J gene to fill in the end. The chain employs TRBV11-2 and TRBJ1-6, with TRBD1 matching over 7 bases. Trimming took 5 bases from V and 6 from J; bases not matched to a gene: 4. Germline V lookup: CDR1 SGHAT, CDR2 FQNNGV. The CDR3 runs to 14 residues. This CDR3 is CASSQGQTNSPLHF. The sequenced CDR3 bases are TGTGCCAGCAGCCAGGGACAGACTAATTCACCC.

As to this clone: The read stops 3 residues short of the end of the CDR3; the missing end is completed from the germline J gene. The chain combines TRBV20-1 with TRBJ2-5; TRBD2 matches at 10 bases. J was trimmed by 5 bases and V by 0 bases; bases with no gene match: 9. The CDR3 has 16 amino acids. CDR1 and CDR2 from the germline V gene are DFQATT and SNEGSKA (reference sequence). The CDR3 region is CSARDPASGRGETQYF. The CDR3 bases that were read are TGCAGTGCTAGAGATCCAGCCAGCGGGAGGGGCGAGACC.

This clone is labeled medium-sized (0.01 to 0.1%) based on frequency. The read finishes 3 residues shy of the CDR3 end, and the germline J gene is used to complete it. The chain recombines TRBV7-8 with TRBJ2-7, with a weak D call TRBD2 (5 bases). Germline CDR1 and CDR2: SGHVS and FQNEAQ. The CDR3 is made up of 15 amino acids. V lost 7 bases and J lost 2, with 18 bases in between. The chain's CDR3 is CASTPRGLETYEQYF. The CDR3 bases that were read are TGTGCCAGCACCCCGCGTGGACTCGAAACCTACGAG.

On this clone: The CDR3 end is not reached by the read, which stops 3 residues before it; the germline J gene fills it in. The chain is built from TRBV11-2 and TRBJ2-5; 10 bases agree with TRBD1. The CDR3 extends over 15 amino acids. CDR1 is SGHAT, CDR2 FQNNGV, per germline. With V trimmed by 4 bases and J by 5 bases, 7 bases remained unmatched. CDR3 DNA, as far as it was read: TGTGCCAGCAGCTCACGACAGGGGGCGGGGGAGACC. This codes for CASSSRQGAGET. In full, the CDR3 reads CASSSRQGAGETQYF.